This TCR beta chain was obtained from a study of CD8+CD57+ T cells in acquired aplastic anemia. As for the study in general: Quantities of DNA derived from sorted CD4+ and CD8+ cells averaged 3.2 ug.

Profiles of TCR beta VDJ and CDR3 were generated from a genomic DNA template. MiXCR, run by TCRdb on the reads, gives a single entry per CDR3 protein. Seen here are 400,000 to 600,000 distinct CDR3 sequences, approximately 32% observed once, and the top ten hold 0.7% to 1%. Points on this clonotype: Its antigen is as yet unknown.

Germline CDR1 MDHEN, CDR2 SYDVKM. The V and J ends lost 4 bases and 7 bases respectively, with 16 bases between them. The CDR3 loop spans 14 amino acids. Notes on the study in general: Statistical testing detected no significant gap in CD8+ Simpson's diversity between patients and controls. Both patients and controls carried the same twenty-nine CD8+ CDR3 sequences.

CD8+CD57+ cell expansion had been shown by flow cytometry in patients chosen for sequencing. All patients had severe acquired aplastic anemia. The specimen sequenced was sorted CD4+, CD8+, or CD8+CD57+ T cells (not recorded which) from PBMCs. This TCR was sampled from a human donor with aplastic anemia. V gene TRBV28 combines with J gene TRBJ1-2; D call uncertain. This chain's CDR3 is CASSSSGEYSGYTF. CDR3 bases: TGTGCCAGCAGTTCGAGCGGCGAGTATTCTGGCTACACCTTC.